These 27 T cell receptor beta chains share one sample of origin, sequenced in a study of shared clonotypes between healthy human individuals. Some clones are missing from TCRdb's copy, which holds only in-frame ones; the method was immunoSEQ multiplex PCR. The sample includes approximately 2,000,000 clones, just under 95% of them seen just once. The specimen sequenced was naive CD4+ T cells from PBMCs. Subset here: CD45RA+ positively selected. Receptors were obtained from a man aged 18-30 years in good health. Some clones in this sample may be carry-over from other donors' samples.

This clone was found a few times. The chain is built from TRBV28 and TRBJ1-1; 8 bases fit TRBD1. The V gene end was trimmed by 7 bases and the J gene end by 11 bases; junction bases not matched to a gene: 15. CDR3 length equals 14 residues. The germline gives CDR1 MDHEN, CDR2 SYDVKM. The chain's CDR3 is CASTLSRGRLYAFF. DNA of the CDR3: TGTGCCAGCACCCTATCCAGGGGGCGTTTGTATGCTTTCTTT.

The chain combines TRBV27 with TRBJ2-2, with D unresolved. CDR1 and CDR2 (germline): MNHEY, SMNVEV (reference sequence). Trimming removed 3 bases at V and 8 bases at J, with 16 bases between. The CDR3 extends over 15 amino acids. CDR3 bases: TGTGCCAGCAGTTTGAATCGCATTCAAAAGGGGGAGCTGTTTTTT. Protein: CASSLNRIQKGELFF.

This chain's CDR3 is CAIRGTVDDYEQYF. DNA of the CDR3: TGTGCCATCAGGGGGACAGTTGATGACTACGAGCAGTACTTC. V gene TRBV10-3 combines with J gene TRBJ2-7; 7 nucleotides agree with TRBD1. J gave up 3 bases and V 6 bases, and 8 bases lay outside the gene matches. The CDR3 contains 14 residues. Germline CDR1 is ENHRY and CDR2 is SYGVKD.

The chain is built from TRBV7-9 and TRBJ2-2, with TRBD2 matching over 8 bases. Germline lookup yields CDR1 SEHNR and CDR2 FQNEAQ (reference sequence). This CDR3 has 15 residues. The trim removed 3 bases at V and 6 bases at J, leaving 6 bases unmatched. CDR3 protein: CASSFPSGFPGELFF. The CDR3 bases are TGTGCCAGCAGCTTTCCTAGCGGGTTCCCCGGGGAGCTGTTTTTT.

The V and J genes are TRBV30 and TRBJ2-5, with D possibly being TRBD2 (6 bases). The CDR3 contains 14 residues. Germline V gene lookup returns CDR1 GTSNPN and CDR2 SVGIG (reference sequence). V lost 4 bases to trimming and J lost 4 bases, with 16 bases between them. The CDR3 nucleotides read TGTGCCTGGAAGGAGGGGATTCATCGAGAGACCCAGTACTTC. Amino acids: CAWKEGIHRETQYF.

This clone has a single count. CDR3 residues: CASRRGGVTGANVLTF. As DNA, the CDR3 is TGTGCCAGCAGAAGAGGGGGGGTAACCGGGGCCAACGTCCTGACTTTC. The chain links TRBV28 to TRBJ2-6, with a tentative D call TRBD2 (7 bases). Germline CDR1 is MDHEN and CDR2 is SYDVKM. Trimming cost V 6 bases and J 4 bases, with 16 bases left between them. The CDR3 loop spans 16 amino acids.

The CDR3 loop reads CASSQGPGAGIRETQYF. The DNA for the CDR3 is TGTGCCAGCAGTCAAGGCCCAGGAGCGGGGATTAGAGAGACCCAGTACTTC. The genes are TRBV6-1 and TRBJ2-5, with 7 bases that match TRBD2. With 5 bases clipped from V and 4 bases from J, the junction kept 16 bases outside the gene matches. In germline, CDR1 is MNHNS, CDR2 SASEGT. There are 17 residues in the CDR3.

The chain recombines TRBV7-9 with TRBJ2-2; tentative D call: TRBD2 (5 bases). Germline CDR1 SEHNR, CDR2 FQNEAQ (reference sequence). Between the trimmed V and J ends, which lost 2 bases and 0 bases, there was a span of 19 bases. CDR3 length: 19 residues. The CDR3 coding sequence is TGTGCCAGCAGCTTATTAGTCGGCACTAGAACTGCGAACACCGGGGAGCTGTTTTTT. Translated, it gives CASSLLVGTRTANTGELFF.

This clone was seen only once. This chain connects TRBV28 to TRBJ2-7; TRBD2 might be the D (6 bases). Trimming took 5 bases from V and 3 from J, leaving 14 bases between them. CDR3 length equals 14 residues. The germline CDR1 and CDR2 sequences are MDHEN and SYDVKM. CDR3 sequence: CASSAPGDLYEQYF. CDR3 nucleotides: TGTGCCAGCAGTGCCCCGGGGGATCTCTACGAGCAGTACTTC.

V and J are TRBV30 and TRBJ1-5; D is ambiguous. CDR1 is GTSNPN and CDR2 is SVGIG in the germline V gene (reference sequence). CDR3 length equals 13 residues. V gave up 0 bases and J gave up 7 bases, with 10 bases separating them. This CDR3 is CAWSVKGTQPQHF. The DNA for the CDR3 is TGTGCCTGGAGTGTCAAGGGAACGCAGCCCCAGCATTTT.

The genes are TRBV18 and TRBJ2-1; no reliable D call. CDR3 size: 12 residues. V was shortened by 6 bases and J by 4 bases, with 7 bases between the two germline ends. Germline values: CDR1 KGHSH, CDR2 LQKENI. The CDR3 sequence is CASSQPYNEQFF. As DNA, the CDR3 is TGTGCCAGCTCGCAGCCTTACAATGAGCAGTTCTTC.

This chain connects TRBV5-1 to TRBJ1-3; D is ambiguous. Per the germline V gene, CDR1 is SGHRS and CDR2 is YFSETQ. The CDR3 extends over 16 amino acids. Trimming cost V 0 bases and J 0 bases, with 10 bases left between them. The CDR3 protein is CASSLDSLSSGNTIYF. The CDR3, as DNA: TGCGCCAGCAGCTTGGATTCACTAAGCTCTGGAAACACCATATATTTT.

A single count supports this clone. V gene TRBV6-1 combines with J gene TRBJ1-2; maybe TRBD1 (5 bases). Deletions cut 7 bases from V and 2 bases from J, with 14 bases between. CDR1 is MNHNS and CDR2 is SASEGT in the germline V gene. CDR3 length: 14 amino acids. The CDR3 protein is CASTDGGRNYGYTF. In nucleotides, the CDR3 is TGTGCCAGCACTGACGGGGGGAGGAACTATGGCTACACCTTC.

The J gene is TRBJ2-5, the V gene TRBV5-6; D uncertain. Trimming shortened V by 5 bases and J by 3 bases, and 17 bases separated the two germline ends. The CDR3 length is 15 residues. Germline loops: CDR1 SGHDT, CDR2 YYEEEE. DNA of the CDR3: TGTGCCAGCAGTCTGGCCTGGCCCTTTGAAGAGACCCAGTACTTC. This codes for CASSLAWPFEETQYF.

The CDR3 bases are TGTGCCACCAGCAGTAGCGGGAGGACGGCCGAGCAGTACTTC. Encoded protein: CATSSSGRTAEQYF. J is TRBJ2-7 and V is TRBV15, with TRBD2 identical over 10 bases. CDR3 size: 14 residues. V was pared by 3 bases and J by 6 bases, with 5 bases of the junction left unmatched. Germline assignment: CDR1 LNHNV and CDR2 YYDKDF (reference sequence).

This clone was observed a single time. The chain combines TRBV7-2 with TRBJ2-3, with TRBD2 matching 9 bases. The CDR3 runs to 16 residues. Unmatched junction bases numbered 7, after V lost 1 base and J lost 5 bases. Germline values: CDR1 SGHTA, CDR2 FQGNSA. The CDR3: CASSLEGREGLDTQYF. CDR3 DNA: TGTGCCAGCAGCTTAGAAGGGCGGGAGGGCCTAGATACGCAGTATTTT.

In this sample, this clone turned up once. J is TRBJ2-1 and V is TRBV5-4; 10 bases match TRBD2. The V and J ends lost 6 bases and 0 bases, in that order; junction bases with no gene match: 3. CDR1 SGHNT and CDR2 YYREEE come from the germline V gene (reference sequence). This CDR3 is 15 amino acids long. The CDR3 DNA follows: TGTGCCAGCAAATCTAGCGGGAGCTCCTACAATGAGCAGTTCTTC. Its protein product is CASKSSGSSYNEQFF.

CDR3 amino acids: CASSQDLRGQETQYF. CDR3 nucleotide sequence: TGCGCCAGCAGCCAAGATCTCAGGGGCCAAGAGACCCAGTACTTC. The rearrangement links TRBV4-1 to TRBJ2-5; TRBD1 might be the D (6 bases). Trimming shortened V by 0 bases and J by 1 base, and 9 bases separated the two germline ends. Germline lookup yields CDR1 MGHRA and CDR2 YSYEKL. The CDR3 contains 15 residues.

The CDR3 DNA is TGTGCCAGCAGCTGGAGGGGGACTAGCGGGAACCACGAGCAGTACTTC. It is translated as CASSWRGTSGNHEQYF. The rearrangement links TRBV5-6 to TRBJ2-7; TRBD2 agrees at 13 bases. Trimming took 3 bases from V and 5 from J; bases not matched to a gene: 8. Germline V lookup: CDR1 SGHDT, CDR2 YYEEEE. The CDR3 sequence is 16 residues long.

This chain connects TRBV6-5 to TRBJ2-5, with a tentative D call TRBD2 (6 bases). The CDR3 has 14 amino acids. Germline CDR1 reads MNHEY; CDR2 reads SVGAGI. Trimming took off 4 bases at V and 5 bases at J, with 14 bases between the two ends. CDR3 bases: TGTGCCAGCAGTTTTTTGCGGGACGGCGAGACCCAGTACTTC. Amino acids: CASSFLRDGETQYF.

Remarks on this clone: It is likely a read error, because the conserved phenylalanine at the end of the CDR3 is missing. J is TRBJ1-1 and V is TRBV6-6; tentative D call: TRBD1 (5 bases). V was clipped by 7 bases and J by 4 bases, with 16 bases between them. CDR1 is MNHNY and CDR2 is SVGAGI in the germline V gene (reference sequence). This CDR3 is built from 14 residues. CDR3: CASNTGGRVTEAFL. In DNA, the CDR3 is TGTGCCAGCAACACAGGAGGGAGGGTCACTGAAGCTTTCCTT.

The chain has TRBV21-1 and TRBJ1-4; TRBD1, the table's D call, was not compared with the DNA. TRBV21-1 is reported as a pseudogene. This CDR3 has 15 residues. DNA of the CDR3: TGTGCCAGCAGCAAAGGGCAAGAAATTAATGAAAAACTGTTTTTT. Translation gives CASSKGQEINEKLFF.

Concerning this clone itself: The identical CDR3 is also encoded by other nucleotide sequences in the sample. The chain recombines TRBV5-4 with TRBJ1-1, with D possibly TRBD1 on 6 matching bases. V gave up 5 bases and J gave up 1 base, with 9 bases separating them. The CDR3 is 13 residues long. The V gene's germline CDR1 is SGHNT and CDR2 YYREEE (reference sequence). DNA of the CDR3: TGTGCCAGCAGTGTGGACAGGAACACTGAAGCTTTCTTT. It translates to CASSVDRNTEAFF.

The chain recombines TRBV11-2 with TRBJ2-3, with 7 bases that match TRBD2. Trimming took 5 bases from V and 5 from J; bases not matched to a gene: 13. The CDR3 length is 16 residues. Germline V gives CDR1 SGHAT, CDR2 FQNNGV. In DNA form, the CDR3 reads TGTGCCAGCAGCCCCGGGGCGGCGGGAGCTTTAGATACGCAGTATTTT. It is translated as CASSPGAAGALDTQYF.

This clone was picked up one time. The chain recombines TRBV5-4 with TRBJ2-2; D call uncertain. Germline CDR1 reads SGHNT; CDR2 reads YYREEE (reference sequence). V lost 4 bases and J lost 4, with 14 bases in between. CDR3 size: 15 residues. The CDR3 sequence: CASSNPVDLTGELFF. The CDR3 nucleotides are TGTGCCAGCAGCAACCCCGTCGACCTCACCGGGGAGCTGTTTTTT.

This chain joins TRBV7-3 and TRBJ1-2; the D gene is possibly TRBD1 (5 bases). The CDR3 contains 14 residues. The germline V gene has CDR1 SGHTA and CDR2 FQGTGA. With 5 bases removed from V and 3 bases from J, the gap between germline ends came to 13 bases. The CDR3 nucleotides are TGTGCCAGCAGCCTAAGGGACGGAGACTATGGCTACACCTTC. As protein: CASSLRDGDYGYTF.

In the case of this clone: Other DNA sequences in this specimen translate into the identical CDR3. The CDR3 nucleotides are TGTGCCAGCAGTCTCAGAGCCTACGAGCAGTACTTC. This encodes CASSLRAYEQYF. The chain joins TRBV28 to TRBJ2-7; D uncertain. Trimming pared 5 bases from V and 2 bases from J, leaving 7 bases between. Germline CDR1 MDHEN, CDR2 SYDVKM. The CDR3 loop spans 12 amino acids.